The 9 T cell receptor beta chains below all came from one sample that was sequenced in a study. TCRdb re-analysed the RT-PCR reads in MiXCR, keeping a single row per CDR3 protein. The repertoire holds about 6,500 distinct CDR3 sequences, with about 89% as singletons. What was sequenced was memory CD4+ T cells from blood. The receptors derive from a female donor in good health, serving as a healthy control.

For this clonotype: This beta chain came through as a stray read in a library set up for alpha chains, and its size says little. The chain has TRBV10-3 and TRBJ2-5; 7 positions agree with TRBD2. CDR1 is ENHRY and CDR2 is SYGVKD in the germline V gene. V lost 0 bases and J lost 2; bases outside the gene matches: 6. This CDR3 contains 16 residues. CDR3 nucleotides: TGTGCCATCAGTGAGTCGAGAACTAGCGTTCAAGAGACCCAGTACTTC. It is translated as CAISESRTSVQETQYF.

To note about this clonotype: This beta chain is an off-target read within a library intended for alpha chains, so its frequency means little. The chain links TRBV20-1 to TRBJ2-1, with 9 bases identical to TRBD2. Germline V lookup: CDR1 DFQATT, CDR2 SNEGSKA (reference sequence). The CDR3 has 13 residues. In DNA form, the CDR3 reads TGCGGGGCTAGCGGGAACTCCTACAATGAGCAGTTCTTC. Encoded protein: CGASGNSYNEQFF.

In the case of this clonotype: This beta chain was picked up by a library intended for alpha chains and is off target, so its count carries little meaning. The gene calls are TRBV5-6 and TRBJ1-2; possible D gene TRBD1, 5 bases. Trimming cost V 4 bases and J 7 bases, with 14 bases left between them. CDR1 is SGHDT and CDR2 is YYEEEE in the germline V gene. The CDR3 runs to 13 residues. CDR3 residues: CASSRGRDRGYTF. In DNA, the CDR3 is TGTGCCAGCAGCAGGGGCAGGGACCGTGGCTACACCTTC.

Comment on this clonotype: This beta chain came through as a stray read in a library set up for alpha chains, and its size says little. The chain joins TRBV4-3 to TRBJ1-4; no definite D call. This CDR3 spans 12 amino acids. Germline CDR1 and CDR2: LGHNA and YSLEER. Trimming removed 0 bases from V and 13 bases from J, with 9 bases in between. In DNA, the CDR3 is TGCGCCAGCAGCCAAGAAGGCGATAGACTGTTTTTT. Its protein is CASSQEGDRLFF.

As for this clonotype: Found in a library prepared for alpha chains, this beta chain is an off-target read, and its abundance has little meaning. J is TRBJ1-1 and V is TRBV5-1; the match to TRBD1 covers 7 bases. The CDR3 totals 14 residues. J lost 8 bases, V lost 3 bases, and 10 bases had no gene match. Germline V gene data show CDR1 as SGHRS and CDR2 as YFSETQ. CDR3 in amino acids: CASSSQPTGTEAFF. Written as DNA, the CDR3 is TGCGCCAGCAGCTCCCAACCGACAGGGACCGAAGCTTTCTTT.

As for this clonotype: This beta chain came through as a stray read in a library set up for alpha chains, and its size says little. V usage is TRBV11-2 and J usage is TRBJ2-3, with TRBD2 matching over 12 bases. The CDR3 covers 17 residues. V dropped 5 bases and J dropped 6; count of bases not matched to a gene: 12. CDR1 SGHAT and CDR2 FQNNGV come from the germline V gene. As DNA, the CDR3 is TGTGCCAGCAGCCGTCAGGCTAGCGGGGGGGCCCTGGATACGCAGTATTTT. This codes for CASSRQASGGALDTQYF.

A remark on this clonotype: Since the library was made to target alpha chains, this beta chain is a stray read and its abundance is not meaningful. The chain uses TRBV20-1 and TRBJ1-1, with D possibly being TRBD1 (5 bases). The V gene lost 3 bases and the J gene lost 4 bases, with 12 bases spanning the gap. Germline V lookup: CDR1 DFQATT, CDR2 SNEGSKA (reference sequence). The CDR3 length is 13 residues. The CDR3 region is CSARGVRVTEAFF. CDR3 sequence (DNA): TGCAGTGCTAGGGGGGTAAGAGTCACTGAAGCTTTCTTT.

A note on this clonotype: Because this beta chain is a stray read in a library intended to capture alpha chains, its abundance should not be given much weight. This chain uses TRBV7-2 with TRBJ2-3, with D unclear. The CDR3 length is 13 residues. Germline loops: CDR1 SGHTA, CDR2 FQGNSA. Trimming shortened V by 0 bases and J by 7 bases, and 8 bases separated the two germline ends. The DNA of the CDR3 is TGTGCCAGCAGCTTAGCGATATTGAATACGCAGTATTTT. It yields the protein CASSLAILNTQYF.

Concerning this clonotype itself: An end of the junction differs from the germline gene, which may be a read error. This beta chain is a stray read from a library made for alpha chains; its abundance is not meaningful. The chain is built from TRBV5-1 and TRBJ1-6; maybe TRBD1 (5 bases). The CDR3 is 15 residues long. Germline values: CDR1 SGHRS, CDR2 YFSETQ. In nucleotides, the CDR3 is TGCGCCAGCAGCGTTCAGGGCGCCGATAATTCACCCCTCTACTTT. It translates to CASSVQGADNSPLYF.